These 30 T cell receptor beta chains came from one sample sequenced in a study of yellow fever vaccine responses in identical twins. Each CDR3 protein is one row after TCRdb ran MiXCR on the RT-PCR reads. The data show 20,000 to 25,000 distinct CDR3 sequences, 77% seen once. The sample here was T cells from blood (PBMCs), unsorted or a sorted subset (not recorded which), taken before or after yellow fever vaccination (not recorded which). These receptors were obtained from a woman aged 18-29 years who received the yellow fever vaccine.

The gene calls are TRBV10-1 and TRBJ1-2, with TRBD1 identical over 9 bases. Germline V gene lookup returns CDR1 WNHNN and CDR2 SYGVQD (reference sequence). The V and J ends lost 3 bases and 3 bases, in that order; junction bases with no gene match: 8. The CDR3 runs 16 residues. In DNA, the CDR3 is TGCGCCAGCAGTGATGGAGCCGGGACAGGGCACTATGGCTACACCTTC. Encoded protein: CASSDGAGTGHYGYTF.

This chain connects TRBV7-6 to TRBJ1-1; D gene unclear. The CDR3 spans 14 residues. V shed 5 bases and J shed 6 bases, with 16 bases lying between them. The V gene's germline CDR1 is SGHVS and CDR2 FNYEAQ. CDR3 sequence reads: CASSLSAGWAEAFF. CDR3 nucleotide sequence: TGTGCCAGCAGCCTCAGTGCCGGTTGGGCTGAAGCTTTCTTT.

CDR3 loop: CASSPGGGSGNTIYF. The DNA of the CDR3 is TGTGCCAGCTCACCAGGGGGAGGCTCTGGAAACACCATATATTTT. The chain recombines TRBV18 with TRBJ1-3, with a possible D match to TRBD1 (5 bases). Trimming pared 2 bases from V and 0 bases from J, leaving 8 bases between. The CDR3 runs 15 residues. Germline V gene data show CDR1 as KGHSH and CDR2 as LQKENI. Full variable domain (rest looked up from reference TRBV18 and TRBJ1-3): NAGVMQNPRHLVRRRGQEARLRCSPMKGHSHVYWYRQLPEEGLKFMVYLQKENIIDESGMPKERFSAEFPKEGPSILRIQQVVRGDSAAYFCASSPGGGSGNTIYFGEGSWLTVV.

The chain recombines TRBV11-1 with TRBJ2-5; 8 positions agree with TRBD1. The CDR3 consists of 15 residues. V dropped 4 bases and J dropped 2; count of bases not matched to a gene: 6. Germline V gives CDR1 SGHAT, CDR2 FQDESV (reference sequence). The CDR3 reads CASSSGTGLQETQYF. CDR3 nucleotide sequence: TGTGCCAGCAGCTCCGGGACAGGCCTGCAAGAGACCCAGTACTTC.

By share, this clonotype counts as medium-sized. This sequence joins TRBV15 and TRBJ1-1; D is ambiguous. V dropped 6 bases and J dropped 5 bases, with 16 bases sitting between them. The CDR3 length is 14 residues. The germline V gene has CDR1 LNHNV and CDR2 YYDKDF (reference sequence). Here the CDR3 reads CATSQSFPKTEAFF. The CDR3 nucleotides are TGTGCCACCAGTCAATCCTTTCCGAAAACTGAAGCTTTCTTT.

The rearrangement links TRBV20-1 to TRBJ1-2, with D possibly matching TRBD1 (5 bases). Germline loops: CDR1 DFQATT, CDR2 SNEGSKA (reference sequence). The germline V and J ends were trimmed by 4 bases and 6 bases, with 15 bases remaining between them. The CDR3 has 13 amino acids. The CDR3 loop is CSATGRARDGYTF. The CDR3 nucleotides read TGCAGTGCTACTGGCAGGGCCAGGGATGGCTACACCTTC.

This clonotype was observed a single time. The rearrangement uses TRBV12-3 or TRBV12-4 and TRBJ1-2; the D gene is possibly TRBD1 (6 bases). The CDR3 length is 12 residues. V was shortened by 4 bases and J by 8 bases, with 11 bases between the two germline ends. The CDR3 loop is CASSYREFGYTF. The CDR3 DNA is TGTGCCAGCAGTTACAGGGAATTCGGCTACACCTTC.

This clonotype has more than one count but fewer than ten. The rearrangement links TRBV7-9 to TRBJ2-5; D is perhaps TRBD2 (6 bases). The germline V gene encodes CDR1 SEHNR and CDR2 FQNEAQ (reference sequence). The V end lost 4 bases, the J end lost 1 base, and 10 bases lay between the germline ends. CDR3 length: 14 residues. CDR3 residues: CASSYSGAQETQYF. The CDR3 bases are TGTGCCAGCAGCTATAGCGGAGCCCAAGAGACCCAGTACTTC.

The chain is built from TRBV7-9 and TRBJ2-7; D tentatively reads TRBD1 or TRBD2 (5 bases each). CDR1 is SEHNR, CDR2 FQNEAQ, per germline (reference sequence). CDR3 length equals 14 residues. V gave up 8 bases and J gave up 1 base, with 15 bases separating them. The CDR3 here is CASVGAPISYEQYF. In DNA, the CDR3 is TGTGCCAGCGTCGGGGCACCAATTTCCTACGAGCAGTACTTC.

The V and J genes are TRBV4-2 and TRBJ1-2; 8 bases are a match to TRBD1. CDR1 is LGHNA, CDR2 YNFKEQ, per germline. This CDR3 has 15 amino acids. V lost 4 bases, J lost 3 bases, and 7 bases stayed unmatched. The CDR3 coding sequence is TGTGCCAGCAGCCGATCGACAGGGGCCTACTATGGCTACACCTTC. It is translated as CASSRSTGAYYGYTF.

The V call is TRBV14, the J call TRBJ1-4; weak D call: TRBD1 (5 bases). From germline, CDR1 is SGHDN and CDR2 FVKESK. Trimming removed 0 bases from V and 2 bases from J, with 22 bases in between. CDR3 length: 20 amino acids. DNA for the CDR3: TGTGCCAGCAGCCAAGAGTCGGTTGCAGGGTTAATCGGTACTAATGAAAAACTGTTTTTT. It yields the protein CASSQESVAGLIGTNEKLFF.

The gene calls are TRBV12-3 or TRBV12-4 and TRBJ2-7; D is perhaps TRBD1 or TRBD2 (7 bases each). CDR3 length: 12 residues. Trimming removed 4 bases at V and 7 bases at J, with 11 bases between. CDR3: CASSSQGGEQYF. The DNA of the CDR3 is TGTGCCAGCAGTTCTCAGGGGGGGGAGCAGTACTTC.

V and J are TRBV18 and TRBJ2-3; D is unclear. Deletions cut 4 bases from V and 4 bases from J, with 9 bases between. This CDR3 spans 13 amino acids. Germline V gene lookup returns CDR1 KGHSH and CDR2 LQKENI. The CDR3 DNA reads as TGTGCCAGCTCACTTAGGGCTGCAGATACGCAGTATTTT. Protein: CASSLRAADTQYF.

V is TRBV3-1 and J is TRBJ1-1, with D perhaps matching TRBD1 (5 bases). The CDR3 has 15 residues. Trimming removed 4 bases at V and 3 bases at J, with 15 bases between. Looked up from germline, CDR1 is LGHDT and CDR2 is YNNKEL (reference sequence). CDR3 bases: TGTGCCAGCAGCCGACACCCCGGGACGGACACTGAAGCTTTCTTT. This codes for CASSRHPGTDTEAFF.

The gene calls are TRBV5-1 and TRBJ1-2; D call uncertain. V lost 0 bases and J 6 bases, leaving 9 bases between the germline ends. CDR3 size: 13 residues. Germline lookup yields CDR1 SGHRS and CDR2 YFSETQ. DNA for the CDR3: TGCGCCAGCAGCTTGGTAGGGTCGGATGGCTACACCTTC. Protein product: CASSLVGSDGYTF.

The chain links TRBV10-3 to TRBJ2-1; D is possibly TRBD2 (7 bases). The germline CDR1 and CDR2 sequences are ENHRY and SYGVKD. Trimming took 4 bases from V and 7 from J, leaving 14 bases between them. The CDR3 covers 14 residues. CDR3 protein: CAISVGGAMNEQFF. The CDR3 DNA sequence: TGTGCCATCAGTGTGGGGGGGGCCATGAATGAGCAGTTCTTC.

The CDR3 here is CASRLTGGEAFF. DNA for the CDR3: TGTGCCAGCAGGTTAACAGGGGGCGAGGCTTTCTTT. The V and J genes are TRBV7-9 and TRBJ1-1; 9 nucleotides agree with TRBD1. J was trimmed by 11 bases and V by 6 bases; bases with no gene match: 7. The CDR3 totals 12 residues. Germline V gene lookup returns CDR1 SEHNR and CDR2 FQNEAQ (reference sequence).

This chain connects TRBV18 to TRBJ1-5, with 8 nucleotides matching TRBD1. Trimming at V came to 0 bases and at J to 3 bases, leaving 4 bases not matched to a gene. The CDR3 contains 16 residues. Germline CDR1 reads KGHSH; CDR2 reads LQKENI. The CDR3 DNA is TGTGCCAGCTCACCACCGGGCCAGGGGGCCAATCAGCCCCAGCATTTT. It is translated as CASSPPGQGANQPQHF.

CDR3 sequence (DNA): TGTGCCAGCTCACTTAGCGGGACTAGCACAGATACGCAGTATTTT. Encoded protein: CASSLSGTSTDTQYF. This rearrangement joins TRBV18 to TRBJ2-3; 8 bases line up with TRBD2. The CDR3 has 15 residues. In germline, CDR1 is KGHSH, CDR2 LQKENI. The V segment lost 4 bases and the J segment 0 bases; nucleotides outside the gene matches: 3.

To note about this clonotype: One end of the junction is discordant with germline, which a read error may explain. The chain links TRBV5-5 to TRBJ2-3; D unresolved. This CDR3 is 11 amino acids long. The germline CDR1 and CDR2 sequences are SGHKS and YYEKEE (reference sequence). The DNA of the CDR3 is TGTGTCAGCAGCTTTGAAGATACGCAGTATTTT. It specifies CVSSFEDTQYF.

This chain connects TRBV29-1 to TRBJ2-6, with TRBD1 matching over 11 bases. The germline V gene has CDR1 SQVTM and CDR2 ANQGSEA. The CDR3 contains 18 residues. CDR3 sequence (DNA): TGCAGAGATGGGGATACCGGGACAGGGGGTTTTGGGGCCAACGTCCTGACTTTC. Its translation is CRDGDTGTGGFGANVLTF.

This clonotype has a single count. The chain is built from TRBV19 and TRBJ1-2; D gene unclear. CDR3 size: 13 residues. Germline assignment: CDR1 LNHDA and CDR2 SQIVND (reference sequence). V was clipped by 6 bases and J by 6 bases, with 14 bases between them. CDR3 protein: CASSPAMGNGYTF. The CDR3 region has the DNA TGTGCCAGTAGCCCCGCCATGGGGAATGGCTACACCTTC.

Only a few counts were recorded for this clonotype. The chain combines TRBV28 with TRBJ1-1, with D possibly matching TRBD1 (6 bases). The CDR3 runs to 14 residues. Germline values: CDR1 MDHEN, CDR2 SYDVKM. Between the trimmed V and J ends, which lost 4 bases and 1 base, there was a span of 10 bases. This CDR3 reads CASSYRAPNTEAFF. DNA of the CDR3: TGTGCCAGCAGTTACAGGGCACCGAACACTGAAGCTTTCTTT.

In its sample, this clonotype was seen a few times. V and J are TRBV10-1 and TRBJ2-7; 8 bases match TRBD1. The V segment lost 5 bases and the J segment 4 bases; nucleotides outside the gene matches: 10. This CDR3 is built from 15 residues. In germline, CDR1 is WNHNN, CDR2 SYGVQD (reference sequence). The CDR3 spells CASSPRGLLRYEQYF. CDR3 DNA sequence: TGCGCCAGCAGTCCCAGGGGGCTGCTTAGGTACGAGCAGTACTTC.

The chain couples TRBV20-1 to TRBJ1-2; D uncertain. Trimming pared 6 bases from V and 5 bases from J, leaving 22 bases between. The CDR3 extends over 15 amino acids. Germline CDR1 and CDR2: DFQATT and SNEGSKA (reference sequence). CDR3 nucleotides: TGCAGTGCCCCGGACCGGCGTCGGGTTGCGTATGGCTACACCTTC. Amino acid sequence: CSAPDRRRVAYGYTF.

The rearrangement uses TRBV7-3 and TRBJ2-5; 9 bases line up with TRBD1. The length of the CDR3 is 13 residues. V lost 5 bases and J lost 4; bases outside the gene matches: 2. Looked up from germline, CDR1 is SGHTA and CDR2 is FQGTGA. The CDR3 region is CASSADRGETQYF. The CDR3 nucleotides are TGTGCCAGCAGCGCGGACAGGGGAGAGACCCAGTACTTC.

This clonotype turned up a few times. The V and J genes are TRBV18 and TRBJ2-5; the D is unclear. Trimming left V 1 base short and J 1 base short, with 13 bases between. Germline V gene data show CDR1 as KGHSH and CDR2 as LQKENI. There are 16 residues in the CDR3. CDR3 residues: CASSPLSMTVQETQYF. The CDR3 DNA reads TGTGCCAGCTCACCACTCTCGATGACGGTCCAAGAGACCCAGTACTTC.

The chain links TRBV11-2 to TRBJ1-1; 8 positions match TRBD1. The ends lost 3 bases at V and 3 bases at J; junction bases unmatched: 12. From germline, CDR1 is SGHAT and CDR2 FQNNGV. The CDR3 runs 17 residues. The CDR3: CASSLDTRGLVHTEAFF. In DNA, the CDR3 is TGTGCCAGCAGCTTGGATACCAGGGGGCTCGTGCACACTGAAGCTTTCTTT.

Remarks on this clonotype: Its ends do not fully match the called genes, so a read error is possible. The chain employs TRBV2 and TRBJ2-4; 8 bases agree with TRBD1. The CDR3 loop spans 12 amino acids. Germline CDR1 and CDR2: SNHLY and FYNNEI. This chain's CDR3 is CASSDEFQGALF. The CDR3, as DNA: TGTGCCAGCAGCGACGAGTTTCAGGGGGCCCTCTTC.

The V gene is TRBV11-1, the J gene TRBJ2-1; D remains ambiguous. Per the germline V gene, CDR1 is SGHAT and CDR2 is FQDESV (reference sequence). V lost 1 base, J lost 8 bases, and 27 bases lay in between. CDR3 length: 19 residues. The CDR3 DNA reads TGTGCCAGCAGCTTAGAAACCTCCCCTTTTCTTGGCCTCGAGCATGAGCAGTTCTTC. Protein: CASSLETSPFLGLEHEQFF.